This is a list of T cell receptor beta chains from one sample in a study of T cells in placental villitis. The protocol was immunoSEQ multiplex PCR, while the TCRdb copy is restricted to in-frame clones and leaves out a portion. This table holds several thousand clones, over 75% found once. Sequencing was performed on placental tissue containing maternal and fetal cells. The source is a human patient with infectious villitis; the placental T cells may come from both mother and fetus. Each CDR3 is given with its conserved first and last residue. Fields, in order: V gene, D gene, clone size, J gene, CDR3 protein, CDR3 DNA. D genes are given only for firm matches. Only part of the rows carry a size: once, few, many, or a class if the clone is expanded.

V gene: TRBV6-6
D gene: .
clone size: .
J gene: TRBJ1-5
CDR3 protein: CASSRKGSSNQPQHF
CDR3 DNA: TGTGCCAGCAGTCGTAAGGGCAGCAGCAATCAGCCCCAGCATTTT

V gene: TRBV2
D gene: TRBD1
clone size: .
J gene: TRBJ1-4
CDR3 protein: CASSDRVPDEKLFF
CDR3 DNA: TGTGCCAGCAGCGACAGGGTTCCAGATGAAAAACTATTTTTT

V gene: TRBV27
D gene: .
clone size: .
J gene: TRBJ2-3
CDR3 protein: CASSTGSLTDTQYF
CDR3 DNA: TGTGCCAGCAGCACAGGGAGCCTCACAGATACGCAGTATTTT

V gene: TRBV6-1
D gene: .
clone size: .
J gene: TRBJ2-7
CDR3 protein: CASSQTFYEQYF
CDR3 DNA: TGTGCCAGCAGTCAGACTTTCTACGAGCAGTACTTC

V gene: TRBV6-6
D gene: .
clone size: .
J gene: TRBJ2-7
CDR3 protein: CASTDGTAPFYEQYF
CDR3 DNA: TGTGCCAGCACTGACGGCACAGCTCCTTTCTACGAGCAGTACTTC

V gene: TRBV2
D gene: .
clone size: .
J gene: TRBJ1-2
CDR3 protein: CASRSWDNYGYTF
CDR3 DNA: TGTGCCAGCAGGTCGTGGGATAACTATGGCTACACCTTC

V gene: TRBV7-2
D gene: TRBD2
clone size: once
J gene: TRBJ2-3
CDR3 protein: CASSLTAGSFTDTQYF
CDR3 DNA: TGTGCCAGCAGCTTAACAGCGGGGTCGTTCACAGATACGCAGTATTTT

V gene: TRBV4-1
D gene: .
clone size: .
J gene: TRBJ1-2
CDR3 protein: CASSQEDRSNYGYTF
CDR3 DNA: TGCGCCAGCAGCCAAGAGGACAGATCTAACTATGGCTACACCTTC

V gene: TRBV24-1
D gene: TRBD2
clone size: .
J gene: TRBJ2-1
CDR3 protein: CATSESTSGGSYNEQFF
CDR3 DNA: TGTGCCACCAGTGAGTCCACTAGCGGGGGTAGCTACAATGAGCAGTTCTTC

V gene: TRBV30
D gene: TRBD2
clone size: .
J gene: TRBJ2-5
CDR3 protein: CAWSVRAGGLRETQYF
CDR3 DNA: TGTGCCTGGAGTGTACGTGCGGGGGGGCTTCGGGAGACCCAGTACTTC

V gene: TRBV2
D gene: .
clone size: .
J gene: TRBJ1-2
CDR3 protein: CASSPGGGGGYTF
CDR3 DNA: TGTGCCAGCAGTCCCGGGGGGGGCGGGGGCTACACCTTC

V gene: TRBV7-6
D gene: TRBD1
clone size: .
J gene: TRBJ2-7
CDR3 protein: CASSLGTGGSYEQYF
CDR3 DNA: TGTGCCAGCAGCTTAGGGACAGGGGGCTCCTACGAGCAGTACTTC

V gene: TRBV27
D gene: .
clone size: few
J gene: TRBJ2-3
CDR3 protein: CASSVNRDTDTQYF
CDR3 DNA: TGTGCCAGCAGTGTAAACAGGGACACAGATACGCAGTATTTT

V gene: TRBV18
D gene: .
clone size: few
J gene: TRBJ1-6
CDR3 protein: CASSPQSSYNSPLHF
CDR3 DNA: TGTGCCAGCTCACCACAGTCCTCCTATAATTCACCCCTCCACTTT

V gene: TRBV29-1
D gene: .
clone size: .
J gene: TRBJ2-6
CDR3 protein: CSVETGRGANVLTF
CDR3 DNA: TGCAGCGTTGAAACAGGGAGAGGGGCCAACGTCCTGACTTTC

V gene: TRBV20-1
D gene: .
clone size: once
J gene: TRBJ1-1
CDR3 protein: CSASMGGGGTEAFF
CDR3 DNA: TGCAGTGCTAGTATGGGGGGCGGAGGCACTGAAGCTTTCTTT

V gene: TRBV21-1
D gene: .
clone size: .
J gene: TRBJ1-1
CDR3 protein: CASSNRGAPYPPAFF
CDR3 DNA: TGTGCCAGCAGCAATCGAGGGGCACCATATCCACCAGCTTTCTTT

V gene: TRBV6-2/TRBV6-3
D gene: TRBD1
clone size: .
J gene: TRBJ1-2
CDR3 protein: CASSYSADREYGYTF
CDR3 DNA: TGTGCCAGCAGTTACTCTGCAGACAGGGAGTATGGCTACACCTTC

V gene: TRBV27
D gene: .
clone size: .
J gene: TRBJ2-7
CDR3 protein: CASSYIGRQGYEQYF
CDR3 DNA: TGTGCCAGCAGTTACATAGGACGCCAGGGCTACGAGCAGTACTTC

V gene: TRBV19
D gene: TRBD1
clone size: .
J gene: TRBJ1-2
CDR3 protein: CASRDRDYGYTF
CDR3 DNA: TGTGCCAGTAGAGACAGGGACTATGGCTACACCTTC

V gene: TRBV10-1
D gene: .
clone size: .
J gene: TRBJ1-3
CDR3 protein: CASSECGRGYGNTIYF
CDR3 DNA: TGCGCCAGCAGTGAGTGTGGCAGGGGATATGGAAACACCATATATTTT

V gene: TRBV27
D gene: .
clone size: medium-sized
J gene: TRBJ2-1
CDR3 protein: CASSEAREEDEQFF
CDR3 DNA: TGTGCCAGCAGTGAGGCCAGGGAGGAGGATGAGCAGTTCTTC

V gene: TRBV20-1
D gene: .
clone size: once
J gene: TRBJ1-3
CDR3 protein: CSARSPGGTSF
CDR3 DNA: TGCAGTGCTAGATCCCCTGGGGGGACCTCTTTT

V gene: TRBV5-1
D gene: .
clone size: .
J gene: TRBJ1-1
CDR3 protein: CASSLGSGGPNTEAFF
CDR3 DNA: TGCGCCAGCAGCCTCGGCTCCGGGGGGCCGAACACTGAAGCTTTCTTT

V gene: TRBV27
D gene: .
clone size: .
J gene: TRBJ1-2
CDR3 protein: CASSGGMNGYTF
CDR3 DNA: TGTGCCAGCAGCGGAGGGATGAATGGCTACACCTTC

V gene: TRBV7-8
D gene: TRBD2
clone size: .
J gene: TRBJ2-5
CDR3 protein: CASILRRGGRETQYF
CDR3 DNA: TGTGCCAGCATCTTAAGGCGGGGAGGGCGGGAGACCCAGTACTTC

V gene: TRBV9
D gene: .
clone size: .
J gene: TRBJ2-3
CDR3 protein: CASSLRTLHTDTQYF
CDR3 DNA: TGTGCCAGCAGCCTCCGGACCTTGCACACAGATACGCAGTATTTT

V gene: TRBV6-2/TRBV6-3
D gene: TRBD1
clone size: .
J gene: TRBJ2-2
CDR3 protein: CASSYPSDRRYTGELFF
CDR3 DNA: TGTGCCAGCAGTTACCCGTCGGACAGGCGATACACCGGGGAGCTGTTTTTT

V gene: TRBV27
D gene: .
clone size: once
J gene: TRBJ1-1
CDR3 protein: CASSSAQRLPPGTEAFF
CDR3 DNA: TGTGCCAGCAGTTCCGCGCAGCGTCTCCCGCCGGGCACTGAAGCTTTCTTT

V gene: TRBV5-4
D gene: .
clone size: .
J gene: TRBJ1-4
CDR3 protein: CASSLGPGHLNEKLFF
CDR3 DNA: TGTGCCAGCAGCTTGGGACCGGGACACCTTAATGAAAAACTGTTTTTT

V gene: TRBV27
D gene: TRBD1
clone size: .
J gene: TRBJ1-6
CDR3 protein: CASHRQGDLYNSPLHF
CDR3 DNA: TGTGCCAGCCACCGACAGGGGGACCTTTATAATTCACCCCTCCACTTT

V gene: TRBV2
D gene: .
clone size: .
J gene: TRBJ1-6
CDR3 protein: CASSVVIPNSPLHF
CDR3 DNA: TGTGCCAGCAGTGTGGTCATACCTAATTCACCCCTCCACTTT

V gene: TRBV3-1/TRBV3-2
D gene: .
clone size: .
J gene: TRBJ2-3
CDR3 protein: CASSQEETILTTDTQYF
CDR3 DNA: TGTGCCAGCAGCCAAGAAGAGACTATCCTGACCACAGATACGCAGTATTTT

V gene: TRBV7-9
D gene: .
clone size: .
J gene: TRBJ1-5
CDR3 protein: CASSLRVDQPQHF
CDR3 DNA: TGTGCCAGCAGCTTAAGGGTGGATCAGCCCCAGCATTTT

V gene: TRBV27
D gene: .
clone size: few
J gene: TRBJ2-7
CDR3 protein: CASSYIGRGTYEQYF
CDR3 DNA: TGTGCCAGCAGTTATATAGGTCGGGGCACCTACGAGCAGTACTTC

V gene: TRBV6-5
D gene: TRBD1
clone size: .
J gene: TRBJ2-5
CDR3 protein: CASRTGGLETQYF
CDR3 DNA: TGTGCCAGCAGGACAGGGGGCTTGGAGACCCAGTACTTC

V gene: TRBV11-2
D gene: TRBD1
clone size: .
J gene: TRBJ2-1
CDR3 protein: CASSLADRGEFF
CDR3 DNA: TGTGCCAGCAGCTTAGCCGACAGGGGAGAGTTCTTC

V gene: TRBV6-1
D gene: TRBD2
clone size: few
J gene: TRBJ2-7
CDR3 protein: CASSEDRPGTSEQYF
CDR3 DNA: TGTGCCAGCAGTGAAGATAGGCCAGGGACTAGCGAGCAGTACTTC

V gene: TRBV9
D gene: .
clone size: .
J gene: TRBJ1-6
CDR3 protein: CASSVVAGNNSPLHF
CDR3 DNA: TGTGCCAGCAGCGTAGTGGCCGGCAACAATTCACCCCTTCACTTT

V gene: TRBV7-9
D gene: .
clone size: .
J gene: TRBJ1-1
CDR3 protein: CASTPGVSIEAFF
CDR3 DNA: TGTGCCAGCACCCCCGGTGTTTCGATTGAAGCTTTCTTT

V gene: TRBV7-9
D gene: .
clone size: .
J gene: TRBJ2-5
CDR3 protein: CASSSPTVQETQYF
CDR3 DNA: TGTGCCAGCAGCTCCCCGACTGTCCAAGAGACCCAGTACTTC

V gene: TRBV4-1
D gene: .
clone size: few
J gene: TRBJ1-5
CDR3 protein: CASSQETQRGVNQPQHF
CDR3 DNA: TGCGCCAGCAGCCAAGAGACCCAACGGGGGGTCAATCAGCCCCAGCATTTT

V gene: TRBV7-2
D gene: .
clone size: .
J gene: TRBJ2-5
CDR3 protein: CASSTYRSQETQYF
CDR3 DNA: TGTGCCAGCAGCACCTATAGGAGCCAAGAGACCCAGTACTTC

V gene: TRBV6-2/TRBV6-3
D gene: .
clone size: .
J gene: TRBJ1-1
CDR3 protein: CASSYPNEARTEAFF
CDR3 DNA: TGTGCCAGCAGTTACCCTAATGAGGCGAGGACTGAAGCTTTCTTT

V gene: TRBV7-9
D gene: .
clone size: .
J gene: TRBJ2-2
CDR3 protein: CASSPELSTGELFF
CDR3 DNA: TGTGCCAGCAGTCCGGAACTGAGCACCGGGGAGCTGTTTTTT

V gene: TRBV7-9
D gene: TRBD2
clone size: .
J gene: TRBJ2-5
CDR3 protein: CASSSTSGGETQYF
CDR3 DNA: TGTGCCAGCAGCAGTACTAGCGGGGGCGAGACCCAGTACTTC

V gene: TRBV7-3
D gene: .
clone size: few
J gene: TRBJ2-2
CDR3 protein: CASSFRGELFF
CDR3 DNA: TGTGCCAGCAGCTTCCGAGGGGAGCTGTTTTTT

V gene: TRBV3-1/TRBV3-2
D gene: TRBD1
clone size: few
J gene: TRBJ1-5
CDR3 protein: CASSHRQGSQPQHF
CDR3 DNA: TGTGCCAGCAGCCATCGACAGGGCAGTCAGCCCCAGCATTTT

V gene: TRBV29-1
D gene: .
clone size: .
J gene: TRBJ2-2
CDR3 protein: CSASTGRTGELFF
CDR3 DNA: TGCAGCGCATCGACTGGGCGGACCGGGGAGCTGTTTTTT

V gene: TRBV5-5
D gene: .
clone size: .
J gene: TRBJ2-5
CDR3 protein: CASSPTGQRQETQYF
CDR3 DNA: TGTGCCAGCAGCCCAACAGGGCAACGCCAAGAGACCCAGTACTTC

V gene: TRBV27
D gene: TRBD1
clone size: .
J gene: TRBJ1-1
CDR3 protein: CASSLVFRGSETEAFF
CDR3 DNA: TGTGCCAGCAGTTTAGTTTTCAGGGGGAGCGAGACTGAAGCTTTCTTT

V gene: TRBV4-3
D gene: .
clone size: .
J gene: TRBJ2-7
CDR3 protein: CASSQDRQVPYEQYF
CDR3 DNA: TGCGCCAGCAGCCAAGATCGGCAGGTCCCCTACGAGCAGTACTTC